A single sample gave rise to the 21 T cell receptor beta chains below, sequenced in a study. TCRdb itself ran the 5' RACE reads through MiXCR, one entry per CDR3 protein. The sample lists 35,000 to 50,000 distinct CDR3 sequences, approximately 30% seen once, with 4% to 4.5% in the top ten. Sample: tumor-infiltrating memory CD4+ T cells sorted from the breast tumor. Subset defined: memory CD4+ T cells, CD4+CD45RO+CD25-. These receptor sequences come from a female donor with breast cancer.

The chain joins TRBV28 to TRBJ2-2, with 12 bases aligning to TRBD2. The V gene's germline CDR1 is MDHEN and CDR2 SYDVKM. V lost 6 bases, J lost 5 bases, and 4 bases stayed unmatched. This CDR3 is 15 amino acids long. The CDR3: CASSRLAGGTGELFF. DNA for the CDR3: TGTGCCAGCAGCCGCCTAGCGGGAGGGACCGGGGAGCTGTTTTTT.

This clonotype occurred a few times. V is TRBV10-3 and J is TRBJ2-3; 10 positions agree with TRBD2. The J segment lost 0 bases and the V segment lost 0 bases, leaving 6 bases of the junction unmatched. CDR3 length: 18 residues. CDR1 and CDR2 (germline): ENHRY, SYGVKD. CDR3 residues: CAISESMTSGFSTDTQYF. For the CDR3, the DNA is TGTGCCATCAGTGAGTCTATGACTAGCGGGTTCAGCACAGATACGCAGTATTTT.

This rearrangement joins TRBV19 to TRBJ2-3; D ambiguous. The CDR3 has 12 amino acids. The germline V gene has CDR1 LNHDA and CDR2 SQIVND (reference sequence). With 3 bases removed from V and 0 bases from J, the gap between germline ends came to 1 base. The CDR3 is CASSISTDTQYF. The CDR3 region has the DNA TGTGCCAGTAGTATTAGCACAGATACGCAGTATTTT.

This clonotype appeared a few times. The gene calls are TRBV4-2 and TRBJ2-1; 14 nucleotides match TRBD2. J gave up 0 bases and V 0 bases, and 7 bases lay outside the gene matches. There are 20 residues in the CDR3. Germline CDR1 and CDR2: LGHNA and YNFKEQ. CDR3 nucleotide sequence: TGTGCCAGCAGCCAAGATCCGGGACTAGCGGGGGCCAGCTCCTACAATGAGCAGTTCTTC. Protein: CASSQDPGLAGASSYNEQFF.

This clonotype was observed a few times. The genes are TRBV3-1 and TRBJ2-1; TRBD2 agrees at 10 bases. Germline-derived CDR1 and CDR2 are LGHDT and YNNKEL (reference sequence). The CDR3 is made up of 14 amino acids. J gave up 10 bases and V 1 base, and 4 bases lay outside the gene matches. The CDR3 loop is CASSQVIAGGEQFF. In nucleotides, the CDR3 is TGTGCCAGCAGCCAAGTAATAGCGGGAGGCGAGCAGTTCTTC.

This clonotype was seen many times. The chain combines TRBV20-1 with TRBJ2-5, with 13 bases aligning to TRBD2. V was clipped by 4 bases and J by 4 bases; unmatched bases: 6. Germline lookup yields CDR1 DFQATT and CDR2 SNEGSKA (reference sequence). This CDR3 has 15 amino acids. CDR3 sequence (DNA): TGCAGTGCTATCCGGACTAGCGGGGGCATAGAGACCCAGTACTTC. Translation gives CSAIRTSGGIETQYF.

This clonotype was found a few times. The genes are TRBV5-1 and TRBJ2-5, with a possible D match to TRBD2 (5 bases). V shed 3 bases and J shed 0 bases, with 12 bases lying between them. This CDR3 contains 15 residues. CDR1 and CDR2 from the germline V gene are SGHRS and YFSETQ. CDR3 coding DNA: TGCGCCAGCAGCTACGAGGGTTATGACCAAGAGACCCAGTACTTC. Translation: CASSYEGYDQETQYF.

The genes are TRBV15 and TRBJ2-3, with a weak D call TRBD2 (5 bases). The CDR3 extends over 13 amino acids. With 7 bases removed from V and 5 bases from J, the gap between germline ends came to 13 bases. Germline CDR1 reads LNHNV; CDR2 reads YYDKDF (reference sequence). The CDR3 DNA reads TGTGCCACCACCAAAGGGAGAGGAGATACGCAGTATTTT. Its protein product is CATTKGRGDTQYF.

In the case of this clonotype: A junction boundary mismatches the germline segment, possibly from a read error. This chain connects TRBV12-3 or TRBV12-4 to TRBJ2-7, with 11 nucleotides matching TRBD2. The CDR3 loop spans 13 amino acids. CDR3: CASRLGLAGLLTF. The CDR3 bases are TGTGCCAGCAGACTAGGACTAGCGGGCCTACTTACCTTC.

The chain recombines TRBV5-1 with TRBJ2-7, with D tentatively TRBD2 (6 bases). The CDR3 covers 16 residues. V gave up 2 bases and J gave up 2 bases, with 17 bases separating them. Germline V CDR1 and CDR2: SGHRS, YFSETQ. CDR3 DNA sequence: TGCGCCAGCAGCTTTGACTCGGGAGTAGCAACCTACGAGCAGTACTTC. Its translation is CASSFDSGVATYEQYF. The full variable domain, in which reference TRBV5-1 and TRBJ2-7 provide the parts outside the CDR3, is KAGVTQTPRYLIKTRGQQVTLSCSPISGHRSVSWYQQTPGQGLQFLFEYFSETQRNKGNFPGRFSGRQFSNSRSEMNVSTLELGDSALYLCASSFDSGVATYEQYFGPGTRLTVT.

V usage is TRBV5-1 and J usage is TRBJ2-1; 11 bases are shared with TRBD2. Germline V gene lookup returns CDR1 SGHRS and CDR2 YFSETQ. The CDR3 is 17 residues long. With V trimmed by 4 bases and J by 3 bases, 9 bases remained unmatched. CDR3 loop: CASSPNSGRANYNEQFF. The DNA of the CDR3 is TGCGCCAGCAGCCCCAATAGCGGGAGGGCGAACTACAATGAGCAGTTCTTC.

This clonotype was detected only a few times. The chain couples TRBV12-3 or TRBV12-4 to TRBJ2-2; the D gene is possibly TRBD2 (6 bases). The CDR3 is made up of 16 amino acids. Trimming removed 5 bases from V and 7 bases from J, with 20 bases in between. CDR3 coding DNA: TGTGCCAGCAGTCCTAACGGGGGAATAGGATTCGGGGAGCTGTTTTTT. Translation gives CASSPNGGIGFGELFF.

J is TRBJ1-5 and V is TRBV6-5; 7 nucleotides match TRBD1. The germline V gene has CDR1 MNHEY and CDR2 SVGAGI. Germline trimming cut 5 bases from V and 1 base from J; bases unmatched to any gene: 2. The CDR3 spans 14 residues. CDR3: CASSETGSNQPQHF. DNA of the CDR3: TGTGCCAGCAGTGAGACAGGGAGCAATCAGCCCCAGCATTTT.

V gene TRBV6-6 combines with J gene TRBJ1-1, with D possibly matching TRBD1 (5 bases). The germline gives CDR1 MNHNY, CDR2 SVGAGI (reference sequence). Trimming removed 2 bases at V and 4 bases at J, with 20 bases between. The CDR3 has 17 amino acids. In nucleotides, the CDR3 is TGTGCCAGCAGTTACGACAACTCTGGGCTGGGGGTCACTGAAGCTTTCTTT. Its protein product is CASSYDNSGLGVTEAFF.

The chain joins TRBV5-6 to TRBJ1-2, with D hard to call. The CDR3 has 15 residues. Germline CDR1 reads SGHDT; CDR2 reads YYEEEE. With 4 bases removed from V and 4 bases from J, the gap between germline ends came to 17 bases. The CDR3 DNA reads TGTGCCAGCAGCCCCCCCGGCAGCGCACTCTATGGCTACACCTTC. This sequence encodes CASSPPGSALYGYTF.

Regarding this clonotype: A junction boundary mismatches the germline segment, possibly from a read error. The V and J genes are TRBV4-2 and TRBJ1-1, with 9 bases lining up with TRBD1. This CDR3 is built from 15 residues. Germline CDR1 is LGHNA and CDR2 is YNFKEQ. The CDR3 reads CAGSQGGQGSPEAFF. CDR3 nucleotide sequence: TGTGCCGGCAGCCAAGGGGGACAGGGCTCCCCTGAAGCTTTCTTT.

On this clonotype itself: The junction and the germline gene differ at one end; a read error may be behind it. The rearrangement joins TRBV7-9 to TRBJ2-3, with D unresolved. This CDR3 spans 15 amino acids. Germline values: CDR1 SEHNR, CDR2 FQNEAQ (reference sequence). This CDR3 is CSSSLRPGPTDTQYF. The CDR3 region has the DNA TGTTCCAGCAGCTTAAGGCCTGGCCCCACAGATACGCAGTATTTT.

The CDR3 is CASSAGTSGEWSETQYF. For the CDR3, the DNA is TGCGCCAGCAGCGCTGGGACTAGCGGGGAGTGGTCAGAGACCCAGTACTTC. This chain joins TRBV5-1 and TRBJ2-5; 13 bases line up with TRBD2. This CDR3 spans 17 amino acids. The ends lost 4 bases at V and 4 bases at J; junction bases unmatched: 10. The germline CDR1 and CDR2 sequences are SGHRS and YFSETQ.

This clonotype was recorded a few times. V gene TRBV30 combines with J gene TRBJ2-4, with 7 bases matching TRBD2. Unmatched junction bases numbered 16, after V lost 8 bases and J lost 9 bases. The CDR3 runs 14 residues. CDR1 and CDR2 from the germline V gene are GTSNPN and SVGIG (reference sequence). CDR3 protein: CALDFMSGTRIQYF. CDR3 nucleotides: TGTGCCCTGGACTTCATGAGCGGGACCCGCATTCAGTACTTC.

J is TRBJ2-1 and V is TRBV6-5; 7 positions match TRBD2. J was trimmed by 3 bases and V by 0 bases; bases with no gene match: 5. Germline values: CDR1 MNHEY, CDR2 SVGAGI. The CDR3 is 16 residues long. The DNA for the CDR3 is TGTGCCAGCAGTTACTCGGGCGGGAGCGACTACAATGAGCAGTTCTTC. It encodes CASSYSGGSDYNEQFF.

V is TRBV4-1 and J is TRBJ2-1, with TRBD1 as a possible D gene (5 bases). Germline V gene lookup returns CDR1 MGHRA and CDR2 YSYEKL. This CDR3 has 16 residues. The V and J ends lost 3 bases and 0 bases respectively, with 12 bases between them. CDR3 nucleotide sequence: TGCGCCAGCAGCCAGGGAAGACAGAGCTCCTACAATGAGCAGTTCTTC. Encoded protein: CASSQGRQSSYNEQFF.